One sample yielded the 23 T cell receptor beta chains listed below, sequenced in a study of blood T cell repertoires in COVID-19 (TCRdb year 2020). The library was made by the immunoSEQ multiplex PCR assay. TCRdb retrieved this table from immuneACCESS and kept in-frame rearrangements only. Not all clones are present; in checked studies, unresolved V genes account for under half, and no reason is known for the remainder. This sample lists approximately 80,000 clones; 82% were detected once. Clones ranked in the top ten supply 27% of the sample. The sequenced material came from peripheral blood. These receptors were obtained from a human donor in a cohort sampled during active COVID-19.

This clone was picked up many times. V usage is TRBV5-8 and J usage is TRBJ1-2; D possibly corresponds to TRBD1 (6 bases). The V gene lost 5 bases and the J gene lost 8 bases, with 16 bases spanning the gap. CDR1 and CDR2 (germline): SGHTS, YDEGEE. The CDR3 totals 13 residues. The CDR3 DNA is TGTGCCAGCAGGCTGACAGGATCAGCCGGCTACACCTTC. Protein sequence: CASRLTGSAGYTF.

This CDR3 is CASSLYGLPGELFF. The CDR3 DNA is TGTGCCAGCAGCTTATATGGGCTACCCGGGGAGCTGTTTTTT. J is TRBJ2-2 and V is TRBV11-2, with D hard to call. Trimming stripped 2 bases from V and 6 bases from J, with 10 bases between. The germline CDR1 and CDR2 sequences are SGHAT and FQNNGV. The CDR3 consists of 14 residues. Using reference TRBV11-2 and TRBJ2-2 for the parts outside the CDR3, the full variable domain is EAGVAQSPRYKIIEKRQSVAFWCNPISGHATLYWYQQILGQGPKLLIQFQNNGVVDDSQLPKDRFSAERLKGVDSTLKIQPAKLEDSAVYLCASSLYGLPGELFFGEGSRLTVL.

The chain joins TRBV4-2 to TRBJ1-6, with D perhaps TRBD1 (5 bases). In germline, CDR1 is LGHNA, CDR2 YNFKEQ. The ends were cut back, 1 base at V and 10 bases at J, with 14 bases in the middle. The CDR3 is 15 residues long. The CDR3: CASSQGGPGGSPLHF. CDR3 nucleotides: TGTGCCAGCAGCCAAGGGGGCCCGGGAGGCTCACCCCTCCACTTT.

This clone has more than one count but fewer than ten. This chain connects TRBV19 to TRBJ2-7, with 7 bases identical to TRBD1. Per the germline V gene, CDR1 is LNHDA and CDR2 is SQIVND (reference sequence). The CDR3 totals 11 residues. Germline trimming cut 6 bases from V and 5 bases from J; bases unmatched to any gene: 1. CDR3 region: CASSDRDEQYF. In DNA form, the CDR3 reads TGTGCCAGTAGCGACAGGGACGAGCAGTACTTC.

The rearrangement joins TRBV7-9 to TRBJ1-1; 7 bases line up with TRBD1. In germline, CDR1 is SEHNR, CDR2 FQNEAQ (reference sequence). The CDR3 covers 14 residues. V gave up 6 bases and J gave up 4 bases; unmatched junction bases: 8. CDR3 protein: CASRQQGRITEAFF. CDR3 nucleotide sequence: TGTGCCAGCAGACAACAGGGGAGAATCACTGAAGCTTTCTTT.

This chain uses TRBV5-1 with TRBJ2-7, with 7 bases matching TRBD1. CDR3 length: 14 amino acids. CDR1 and CDR2 from the germline V gene are SGHRS and YFSETQ. V lost 0 bases and J lost 2; bases outside the gene matches: 2. The CDR3 spells CASSLDGTAYEQYF. The CDR3 coding sequence is TGCGCCAGCAGCTTGGACGGGACAGCCTACGAGCAGTACTTC. Supplemented by reference TRBV5-1 and TRBJ2-7, the full variable domain reads KAGVTQTPRYLIKTRGQQVTLSCSPISGHRSVSWYQQTPGQGLQFLFEYFSETQRNKGNFPGRFSGRQFSNSRSEMNVSTLELGDSALYLCASSLDGTAYEQYFGPGTRLTVT.

V is TRBV5-5 and J is TRBJ1-4, with 7 bases that match TRBD1. There are 15 residues in the CDR3. With 4 bases clipped from V and 2 bases from J, the junction kept 5 bases outside the gene matches. CDR1 SGHKS and CDR2 YYEKEE come from the germline V gene (reference sequence). The CDR3 loop is CASSPRGTTNEKLFF. The CDR3 nucleotides are TGTGCCAGCAGCCCCAGGGGGACCACTAATGAAAAACTGTTTTTT.

The V gene is TRBV12-5, the J gene TRBJ1-5; 9 bases match TRBD1. Germline trimming cut 6 bases from V and 1 base from J; bases unmatched to any gene: 10. The CDR3 covers 17 residues. Germline-derived CDR1 and CDR2 are LGHNT and FRNRAP. The CDR3 here is CASGSFRGQGSNQPQHF. CDR3 in DNA: TGTGCTAGTGGATCCTTCAGGGGACAGGGAAGCAATCAGCCCCAGCATTTT.

The chain recombines TRBV24-1 with TRBJ1-2; the D is unclear. Trimming took 0 bases from V and 11 from J, leaving 15 bases between them. Germline V gene sequence: CDR1 KGHDR, CDR2 SFDVKD. CDR3 length: 14 residues. CDR3 protein: CATSDLNSESGYTF. The CDR3 bases are TGTGCCACCAGTGATTTGAACAGTGAATCGGGGTACACCTTC.

The rearrangement uses TRBV11-3 and TRBJ2-1; 7 nucleotides match TRBD2. This CDR3 region has 14 residues. The germline V gene encodes CDR1 SGHNT and CDR2 YENEEA. J was trimmed by 9 bases and V by 5 bases; bases with no gene match: 10. Here the CDR3 reads CASSRGRGEAEQFF. CDR3 sequence (DNA): TGTGCCAGCAGCCGGGGGAGGGGCGAGGCTGAGCAGTTCTTC.

The chain combines TRBV5-6 with TRBJ1-4; the D gene is possibly TRBD1 (6 bases). Per the germline V gene, CDR1 is SGHDT and CDR2 is YYEEEE. The CDR3 is made up of 16 amino acids. The ends were cut back, 4 bases at V and 8 bases at J, with 21 bases in the middle. The DNA for the CDR3 is TGTGCCAGCAGCACCTACCAGGGGTTCTTGGAGGAAAAACTGTTTTTT. Protein: CASSTYQGFLEEKLFF.

This chain uses TRBV10-2 with TRBJ2-4; 8 nucleotides agree with TRBD1. CDR3 length: 15 residues. V shed 6 bases, J shed 3 bases, and the junction held 7 bases outside the gene matches. Germline V gene sequence: CDR1 WSHSY, CDR2 SAAADI. The CDR3 is CASSETTGGKNIQYF. The CDR3 DNA reads TGCGCCAGCAGCGAAACTACAGGGGGCAAAAACATTCAGTACTTC.

V and J are TRBV24-1 and TRBJ2-2; TRBD2 is a possible D gene (6 bases). Germline values: CDR1 KGHDR, CDR2 SFDVKD. V was pared by 5 bases and J by 6 bases, with 15 bases between. This CDR3 has 15 amino acids. CDR3 residues: CATSGPGGEAGELFF. DNA of the CDR3: TGTGCCACCAGTGGCCCCGGGGGAGAGGCCGGGGAGCTGTTTTTT.

The rearrangement uses TRBV7-2 and TRBJ2-1, with 9 nucleotides matching TRBD2. Germline V gene data show CDR1 as SGHTA and CDR2 as FQGNSA. The V gene end was trimmed by 5 bases and the J gene end by 8 bases; junction bases not matched to a gene: 13. The CDR3 covers 16 residues. The CDR3 loop is CASSATSGLIGDEQFF. DNA of the CDR3: TGTGCCAGCAGCGCGACTAGCGGATTGATTGGTGATGAGCAGTTCTTC.

This clone was detected once. The rearrangement uses TRBV30 and TRBJ1-4, with no clear D. Per germline, CDR1 GTSNPN and CDR2 SVGIG (reference sequence). V was shortened by 5 bases and J by 3 bases, with 13 bases between the two germline ends. The CDR3 contains 14 residues. CDR3 nucleotides: TGTGCCTGGGGCCCCAACTCGGCTAATGAAAAACTGTTTTTT. Its protein is CAWGPNSANEKLFF.

This clone was detected a few times. This chain joins TRBV5-4 and TRBJ2-5; 8 bases are shared with TRBD1. V dropped 2 bases and J dropped 1; count of bases not matched to a gene: 1. This CDR3 comprises 14 residues. The V gene's germline CDR1 is SGHNT and CDR2 YYREEE (reference sequence). The CDR3 DNA follows: TGTGCCAGCAGCTTCAGGGGGCCCCAAGAGACCCAGTACTTC. Encoded protein: CASSFRGPQETQYF.

V gene TRBV21-1 combines with J gene TRBJ2-3; TRBD1, as called in the table, went unchecked against the DNA. TRBV21-1 is deemed a pseudogene. The CDR3 is 16 residues long. Here the CDR3 DNA reads TGTGCCAGCAGCCCGAGAGAGCAGGGTTGGACAGATACGCAGTATTTT. Encoded protein: CASSPREQGWTDTQYF.

This chain uses TRBV7-3 with TRBJ2-3, with D unresolved. Looked up from germline, CDR1 is SGHTA and CDR2 is FQGTGA. This CDR3 is 13 amino acids long. The ends were cut back, 5 bases at V and 2 bases at J, with 8 bases in the middle. The CDR3 loop reads CASSGRHTDTQYF. In nucleotides, the CDR3 is TGTGCCAGCAGCGGGCGACACACAGATACGCAGTATTTT.

This clone was seen a handful of times. V usage is TRBV19 and J usage is TRBJ1-5; D is perhaps TRBD1 (5 bases). Germline V gene lookup returns CDR1 LNHDA and CDR2 SQIVND (reference sequence). The V end was cut by 9 bases, the J end by 0 bases, with 12 bases between. CDR3 length equals 14 residues. In nucleotides, the CDR3 is TGTGCCAGCCGCGACAGTTATAGCAATCAGCCCCAGCATTTT. Translated: CASRDSYSNQPQHF.

The V call is TRBV2, the J call TRBJ2-2; 12 bases line up with TRBD2. From germline, CDR1 is SNHLY and CDR2 FYNNEI. The CDR3 covers 19 residues. V lost 4 bases, J lost 5 bases, and 14 bases stayed unmatched. The CDR3, as DNA: TGTGCCAGCAGTGGCCGGCTAGCGGGGGGGGGCCGGCGGACCGGGGAGCTGTTTTTT. Its translation: CASSGRLAGGGRRTGELFF.

The V and J genes are TRBV5-1 and TRBJ1-6; possible D gene TRBD1, 5 bases. V lost 7 bases and J lost 0, with 11 bases in between. The CDR3 consists of 15 residues. The germline V gene encodes CDR1 SGHRS and CDR2 YFSETQ. The CDR3 reads CASGDGSSYNSPLHF. The CDR3 coding sequence is TGCGCCAGCGGGGACGGGAGCTCCTATAATTCACCCCTCCACTTT.

The CDR3 loop reads CASSRRAHEQYF. The CDR3 nucleotides read TGTGCCAGCAGCCGGAGGGCTCACGAGCAGTACTTC. The gene calls are TRBV3-1 (or the pseudogene TRBV3-2) and TRBJ2-7; D might be TRBD2 (6 bases). Germline-derived CDR1 and CDR2 are LGHDT and YNNKEL (reference sequence). The CDR3 runs to 12 residues. Trimming stripped 4 bases from V and 5 bases from J, with 9 bases between.

Notes on this clone: The same CDR3 can be traced to other DNA sequences in this sample. The genes are TRBV28 and TRBJ2-7; D gene ambiguous. Deletions cut 8 bases from V and 3 bases from J, with 11 bases between. Per germline, CDR1 MDHEN and CDR2 SYDVKM. This CDR3 region has 12 residues. For the CDR3, the DNA is TGTGCCAGCCGCGGCTTAGTCTACGAGCAGTACTTC. It translates to CASRGLVYEQYF. Supplemented by reference TRBV28 and TRBJ2-7, the full variable domain reads DVKVTQSSRYLVKRTGEKVFLECVQDMDHENMFWYRQDPGLGLRLIYFSYDVKMKEKGDIPEGYSVSREKKERFSLILESASTNQTSMYLCASRGLVYEQYFGPGTRLTVT.